This TCR beta chain was profiled in a study of vaccination and CD4 T cells after COVID-19. The germline CDR1 and CDR2 sequences are KGHSH and LQKENI. CDR3 size: 15 residues. The V and J ends lost 4 bases and 4 bases, in that order; junction bases with no gene match: 8. Researchers used the Oncomine TCR Beta short-read assay to sequence DNA from cultured CD4+ T cells. MiXCR, applied by TCRdb to the PCR reads, yields one record per CDR3 protein. The sample has around 14,000 distinct CDR3 sequences, 53% seen once. With regard to this clonotype: No antigen is known for it.

Treatment denoted: approximately 9-day PBMC culture with coronavirus spike peptide pools or control peptides (ViraFEST assay). Cultures used more than 1.5 million PBMCs per well, about 9.9 IU/ml IL-2 and around 10 ug/ml peptides. Study conclusions and caveats: Recorded median SARS-CoV-2-reactive clonotype numbers increased from 21 to 38 without reaching significance.

The source material was CD4+ T cells from blood, cultured in vitro, sampled before SARS-CoV-2 vaccination. This receptor was identified in a human donor who had recovered from COVID-19. The chain is built from TRBV18 and TRBJ1-1; 8 nucleotides match TRBD1. CDR3 residues: CASSLGQGGTTEAFF. As DNA, the CDR3 is TGTGCCAGCTCACTTGGACAGGGCGGGACCACTGAAGCTTTCTTT.